The T cell receptor (beta chain) under discussion was sequenced for a study of cytomegalovirus exposure and HLA in healthy donors. Study at large: The study placed roughly four fifths of its approximately 360 genotyped donors in the Caucasian-associated ancestry cluster. Study results and limitations: Only CMV serostatus was available as immune exposure information. A prior analysis recorded that most TCR beta V segments were productive about 87% or about 30% of the time.

This clone was observed once. No antigen is known for it. The CDR3 totals 14 residues. Germline V gives CDR1 SGHTA, CDR2 FQGTGA. V dropped 0 bases and J dropped 0 bases, with 5 bases sitting between them. The study ran its PCR with 60 Vbeta and 13 Jbeta primers. TCRdb keeps only in-frame clones here, not all; method: immunoSEQ multiplex PCR. The sample holds roughly 160,000 clones, roughly 70% seen once. This sequence joins TRBV7-3 and TRBJ1-1; D remains unclear. The source is a woman in her thirties in good health and CMV-seronegative. The sequenced material came from PBMCs. The DNA of the CDR3 is TGTGCCAGCAGCTTAACATTAATGAACACTGAAGCTTTCTTT. It specifies CASSLTLMNTEAFF.